This T cell receptor beta chain was captured in a study of CD8 T cells in ankylosing spondylitis. The table lists this clonotype with a few counts. As yet, its antigen is unknown. V was cut by 3 bases and J by 1 base, with 10 bases left in between. CDR3 length: 14 residues. Per the germline V gene, CDR1 is DFQATT and CDR2 is SNEGSKA (reference sequence). Broader study findings: In reactive arthritis synovial fluid and blood, some motif variants had been reported before. Eight or nine highly homologous variants made up a TCR beta motif that seemed to typify ankylosing spondylitis blood. Disease-linked clones were CD8+ and relatively rare in peripheral blood. As reported, disease-linked clones showed significant enrichment in matched ankylosing spondylitis synovial fluid.

TCRdb redid the calling of the 5' RACE reads with MiXCR, one entry per CDR3 protein. The table has 100,000 to 150,000 distinct CDR3 sequences, over 7% seen once. The sequence derives from a male donor with ankylosing spondylitis or in good health (not recorded which). The sequenced sample was blood, either unsorted or a sorted T cell fraction (not recorded which). V gene TRBV20-1 combines with J gene TRBJ2-1; D unresolved. This chain's CDR3 is CSARVSSSYNEQFF. The CDR3 bases are TGCAGTGCTAGGGTCTCTAGTTCCTACAATGAGCAGTTCTTC.